This T cell receptor (beta chain) originates from a study of chemoradiotherapy in HPV16-positive cancers. This CDR3 has 13 amino acids. Deletions cut 8 bases from V and 0 bases from J, with 10 bases between. CDR1 and CDR2 from the germline V gene are SGHDN and FVKESK. Repertoires were generated with immunoSEQ multiplex PCR, while TCRdb's copy carries only in-frame clones and drops some. The sample shows about 12,000 clones, 70% to 90% of them seen only once. The chain uses TRBV14 and TRBJ2-5; D gene ambiguous. This receptor was taken from a human donor with HPV-associated anogenital cancer. The sample was blood, taken from a patient who underwent chemoradiotherapy. Here the CDR3 reads CASQPGYQETQYF. The CDR3 region has the DNA TGTGCCAGCCAACCCGGGTACCAAGAGACCCAGTACTTC.